This TCR beta chain was sequenced during a study of cytomegalovirus exposure and HLA in healthy donors. Overall study findings and caveats: For most TCR beta V segments, an earlier analysis put the productive rate at about 87% or about 30% of the time.

PCR involved 60 Vbeta and 13 Jbeta primers. The assay was immunoSEQ multiplex PCR, and TCRdb's table has in-frame clones only and misses some. The data show about 200,000 clones, and the top ten clones hold 6.5%. Turning to this clone: Its antigen is unknown.

The germline gives CDR1 LNHDA, CDR2 SQIVND (reference sequence). This CDR3 is built from 15 residues. J was trimmed by 1 base and V by 4 bases; bases with no gene match: 6. V usage is TRBV19 and J usage is TRBJ2-7, with 8 bases aligning to TRBD1. The sequenced material came from PBMCs. This sequence was found in a man aged 25-40 years in good health and CMV-seronegative. The CDR3 DNA follows: TGTGCCAGTAGTAACCGACAGGGGCCATCCTACGAGCAGTACTTC. Amino acid sequence: CASSNRQGPSYEQYF.